The 25 T cell receptor beta chains below come from one sample, sequenced in a study of regulatory T cells in long-lasting Graves disease. Described time point: newly diagnosed GD, antithyroid drugs for less than 3 months. RNA extracted from PBMCs served as the sequencing template. Construction of TCR beta libraries relied on iRepertoire HTBI primers and on Arm-PCR targeting CDR3 regions. TCRdb reprocessed the multiplex PCR reads with MiXCR, giving one entry per CDR3 protein. The table lists about 450,000 distinct CDR3 sequences, about 16% of them singletons. This sample also belongs to another study, concerning T cells in Graves' hyperthyroidism and ophthalmopathy.

The material sequenced was peripheral blood mononuclear cells (PBMCs), taken at new diagnosis, from a patient treated with antithyroid drugs. These receptors originate from a woman in her twenties or thirties with Graves disease.

This clonotype came up many times. V usage is TRBV27 and J usage is TRBJ1-2; D is undetermined. The germline gives CDR1 MNHEY, CDR2 SMNVEV (reference sequence). Trimming pared 5 bases from V and 1 base from J, leaving 17 bases between. The CDR3 spans 16 residues. The CDR3, as DNA: TGTGCCAGCAGTCCCGTCGGCGTATCCCTTAACTATGGCTACACCTTC. Amino acid sequence: CASSPVGVSLNYGYTF.

The table lists this clonotype with many counts. This chain uses TRBV12-3 or TRBV12-4 with TRBJ2-3; a possible D gene is TRBD2 (5 bases). The V and J ends lost 4 bases and 2 bases respectively, with 10 bases between them. The length of the CDR3 is 14 residues. CDR3 in amino acids: CASSSPGFTDTQYF. CDR3 nucleotide sequence: TGTGCCAGCAGTTCTCCGGGGTTCACAGATACGCAGTATTTT.

In the case of this clonotype: A much larger clone is a single base away; this may be a read error. This chain connects TRBV11-2 to TRBJ2-7; D call uncertain. Germline loops: CDR1 SGHAT, CDR2 FQNNGV. Trimming took off 7 bases at V and 2 bases at J, with 9 bases between the two ends. This CDR3 region has 12 residues. Here the CDR3 reads CASTDPPYEQYF. The CDR3 coding sequence is TGTGCCAGCACGGATCCCCCCTACGAGCAGTACTTC. Using reference TRBV11-2 and TRBJ2-7 for the parts outside the CDR3, the full variable domain is EAGVAQSPRYKIIEKRQSVAFWCNPISGHATLYWYQQILGQGPKLLIQFQNNGVVDDSQLPKDRFSAERLKGVDSTLKIQPAKLEDSAVYLCASTDPPYEQYFGPGTRLTVT.

This clonotype was seen ten or more times. The V and J genes are TRBV20-1 and TRBJ1-2; a weak D match, TRBD1 (5 bases). Trimming removed 1 base at V and 4 bases at J, with 19 bases between. CDR3 length equals 16 residues. The V gene's germline CDR1 is DFQATT and CDR2 SNEGSKA (reference sequence). For the CDR3, the DNA is TGCAGTGCTAGAGGAGCGCGGCAGGGCGTATCCTATGGCTACACCTTC. It codes for CSARGARQGVSYGYTF.

This clonotype was observed a handful of times. A much larger clone is a single base away; this may be a read error. The V call is TRBV6-1, the J call TRBJ1-2; D not resolved. Germline V gives CDR1 MNHNS, CDR2 SASEGT. The CDR3 contains 13 residues. In DNA, the CDR3 is TGTGCCAGCAGTGAACCGGGAGCCTATGACTACACCTTC. Protein: CASSEPGAYDYTF.

The chain links TRBV12-3 or TRBV12-4 to TRBJ1-5, with D maybe TRBD1 (5 bases). CDR3 length equals 15 residues. V was trimmed by 5 bases and J by 7 bases, leaving 18 bases between them. CDR3 in amino acids: CASSPHGGVDQPQHF. The CDR3, as DNA: TGTGCCAGCAGTCCTCACGGGGGGGTGGACCAGCCCCAGCATTTT.

This clonotype was found many times. V usage is TRBV7-9 and J usage is TRBJ1-1; D not certain. The CDR3 is 18 residues long. Trimming left V 8 bases short and J 6 bases short, with 31 bases between. Germline V gene sequence: CDR1 SEHNR, CDR2 FQNEAQ (reference sequence). The CDR3, as DNA: TGTGCCAGCGGGTCAAGGTTGAGGGAGATTGGTTTAGCGGCTGAAGCTTTCTTT. Protein product: CASGSRLREIGLAAEAFF.

The V and J genes are TRBV20-1 and TRBJ1-1, with D unresolved. Germline values: CDR1 DFQATT, CDR2 SNEGSKA (reference sequence). The CDR3 covers 12 residues. The V end lost 5 bases, the J end lost 0 bases, and 7 bases lay between the germline ends. The DNA of the CDR3 is TGCAGTGCTTCAGTGATGAACACTGAAGCTTTCTTT. Translating it yields CSASVMNTEAFF.

This clonotype was detected ten times or more. The V call is TRBV10-3, the J call TRBJ2-3, with 7 bases identical to TRBD1. Germline V gene sequence: CDR1 ENHRY, CDR2 SYGVKD. The J segment lost 4 bases and the V segment lost 4 bases, leaving 8 bases of the junction unmatched. The CDR3 sequence is 15 residues long. CDR3 residues: CAISAGDSGPDTQYF. CDR3 nucleotides: TGTGCCATCAGTGCTGGGGACAGCGGTCCAGATACGCAGTATTTT.

The genes are TRBV12-3 or TRBV12-4 and TRBJ2-2; no clear D. V gave up 6 bases and J gave up 4 bases, with 12 bases separating them. The CDR3 is 14 residues long. This chain's CDR3 is CASRKEMGTGELFF. Here the CDR3 DNA reads TGTGCCAGCAGGAAGGAGATGGGCACCGGGGAGCTGTTTTTT.

There are many counts of this clonotype. The V call is TRBV10-3, the J call TRBJ2-7; 7 positions match TRBD1. Germline CDR1 is ENHRY and CDR2 is SYGVKD. The CDR3 consists of 13 residues. Unmatched junction bases numbered 8, after V lost 10 bases and J lost 2 bases. The CDR3 sequence: CATRGQAPYEQYF. The CDR3 nucleotides read TGTGCCACACGAGGACAGGCTCCCTACGAGCAGTACTTC.

This clonotype was counted many times. The chain uses TRBV18 and TRBJ2-7; 7 bases are a match to TRBD2. The germline V gene has CDR1 KGHSH and CDR2 LQKENI. Trimming removed 4 bases from V and 3 bases from J; junction bases left unmatched: 6. The length of the CDR3 is 14 residues. The CDR3 bases are TGTGCCAGCTCACAAAGCGGGACGCTCTACGAGCAGTACTTC. This gives the protein CASSQSGTLYEQYF.

As to this clonotype: This may be a read error: a much more frequent sequence differs by one nucleotide. The J gene is TRBJ1-2, the V gene TRBV20-1; 9 bases agree with TRBD1. The CDR3 loop spans 14 amino acids. V was pared by 4 bases and J by 6 bases, with 9 bases of the junction left unmatched. CDR1 DFQATT and CDR2 SNEGSKA come from the germline V gene (reference sequence). This CDR3 reads CSATGTGTLDGYTF. The CDR3 bases are TGCAGTGCTACCGGGACAGGGACTCTCGATGGCTACACCTTC.

This clonotype occurred a few times. This sequence joins TRBV7-2 and TRBJ2-3, with TRBD1 identical over 8 bases. This CDR3 is built from 17 residues. J was trimmed by 4 bases and V by 5 bases; bases with no gene match: 14. The germline CDR1 and CDR2 sequences are SGHTA and FQGNSA. CDR3 loop: CASSLSYGQGRADTQYF. For the CDR3, the DNA is TGTGCCAGCAGCCTGAGCTATGGACAGGGAAGAGCAGATACGCAGTATTTT.

V is TRBV10-2 and J is TRBJ2-7; D perhaps matches TRBD2 (5 bases). The V and J ends lost 3 bases and 3 bases respectively, with 9 bases between them. This CDR3 has 13 amino acids. Germline CDR1 and CDR2: WSHSY and SAAADI. The CDR3 region is CASSESGSYEQYF. DNA for the CDR3: TGCGCCAGCAGTGAAAGCGGAAGCTACGAGCAGTACTTC.

This clonotype was found a few times. The chain combines TRBV9 with TRBJ2-5; possibly TRBD1 for D (6 bases). The CDR3 sequence is 15 residues long. CDR1 is SGDLS and CDR2 is YYNGEE in the germline V gene. V lost 2 bases and J lost 1, with 12 bases in between. CDR3 in amino acids: CASSVRGGLQETQYF. As DNA, the CDR3 is TGTGCCAGCAGCGTCAGGGGTGGCCTCCAAGAGACCCAGTACTTC. Using reference TRBV9 and TRBJ2-5 for the parts outside the CDR3, the full variable domain is DSGVTQTPKHLITATGQRVTLRCSPRSGDLSVYWYQQSLDQGLQFLIQYYNGEERAKGNILERFSAQQFPDLHSELNLSSLELGDSALYFCASSVRGGLQETQYFGPGTRLLVL.

The sample holds many counts of this clonotype. CDR3 DNA: TGCAGCGTTGCTTTCGGGAGAACCTACGAGCAGTACTTC. It codes for CSVAFGRTYEQYF. This chain connects TRBV29-1 to TRBJ2-7, with D tentatively TRBD2 (6 bases). V gave up 4 bases and J gave up 2 bases, with 12 bases separating them. The length of the CDR3 is 13 residues. CDR1 and CDR2 (germline): SQVTM, ANQGSEA.

This clonotype has just one count. The chain couples TRBV4-2 to TRBJ2-6; no clear D. This CDR3 spans 15 amino acids. The germline gives CDR1 LGHNA, CDR2 YNFKEQ. V lost 5 bases, J lost 0 bases, and 8 bases lay in between. In nucleotides, the CDR3 is TGTGCCAGCAGCGGTCGGTACTCTGGGGCCAACGTCCTGACTTTC. This encodes CASSGRYSGANVLTF.

This clonotype was observed many times. The V and J genes are TRBV27 and TRBJ1-1, with no clear D. V was shortened by 6 bases and J by 2 bases, with 7 bases between the two germline ends. Germline loops: CDR1 MNHEY, CDR2 SMNVEV (reference sequence). The CDR3 extends over 12 amino acids. The CDR3 loop is CASRRPNTEAFF. CDR3 bases: TGTGCCAGCAGGCGGCCCAACACTGAAGCTTTCTTT.

This clonotype was seen at least ten times. This rearrangement joins TRBV24-1 to TRBJ2-1; 13 bases align to TRBD2. With 0 bases clipped from V and 0 bases from J, the junction kept 7 bases outside the gene matches. The germline CDR1 and CDR2 sequences are KGHDR and SFDVKD. The CDR3 sequence is 20 residues long. CDR3 loop: CATSDLQGRTSGSSYNEQFF. The CDR3 DNA is TGTGCCACCAGTGATTTGCAAGGTCGGACTAGCGGGAGCTCCTACAATGAGCAGTTCTTC.

This chain uses TRBV28 with TRBJ1-6; D unresolved. V was cut by 3 bases and J by 9 bases, with 12 bases left in between. CDR1 and CDR2 (germline): MDHEN, SYDVKM. This CDR3 contains 14 residues. In DNA, the CDR3 is TGTGCCAGCAGTTTGAGAATTGTTACTTCACCCCTCCACTTT. Translation: CASSLRIVTSPLHF.

This clonotype was found many times. The chain employs TRBV7-2 and TRBJ2-2; the match to TRBD2 covers 11 bases. The CDR3 totals 21 residues. The V segment lost 11 bases and the J segment 0 bases; nucleotides outside the gene matches: 23. Germline V gene lookup returns CDR1 SGHTA and CDR2 FQGNSA. CDR3: CAPRGGLAGGPNIANTGELFF. In DNA, the CDR3 is TGTGCCCCAAGAGGGGGTTTAGCGGGAGGGCCGAACATAGCGAACACCGGGGAGCTGTTTTTT.

The CDR3 DNA reads as TGTGCCATCAGGGGGGTCTATGGCTACACCTTC. It specifies CAIRGVYGYTF. The chain joins TRBV19 to TRBJ1-2, with 7 bases identical to TRBD1. The junction had 3 bases not matched to a gene; V was cut back by 10 bases and J by 4 bases. Germline loops: CDR1 LNHDA, CDR2 SQIVND (reference sequence). The CDR3 extends over 11 amino acids. The full variable domain, with the rest looked up from reference TRBV19 and TRBJ1-2, is DGGITQSPKYLFRKEGQNVTLSCEQNLNHDAMYWYRQDPGQGLRLIYYSQIVNDFQKGDIAEGYSVSREKKESFPLTVTSAQKNPTAFYLCAIRGVYGYTFGSGTRLTVV.

The table lists this clonotype with a few counts. The rearrangement joins TRBV7-9 to TRBJ1-5, with D possibly matching TRBD1 (5 bases). Per germline, CDR1 SEHNR and CDR2 FQNEAQ (reference sequence). Deletions cut 10 bases from V and 1 base from J, with 20 bases between. The CDR3 runs to 16 residues. The DNA for the CDR3 is TGTGCCACCCCGCTTTCGAGACAGACAAGCAATCAGCCCCAGCATTTT. It specifies CATPLSRQTSNQPQHF.

This chain uses TRBV29-1 with TRBJ2-3, with D tentatively TRBD2 (6 bases). The germline V and J ends were trimmed by 7 bases and 2 bases, with 16 bases remaining between them. CDR1 is SQVTM, CDR2 ANQGSEA, per germline. The CDR3 is 14 residues long. CDR3 region: CSAREWGDTDTQYF. Here the CDR3 DNA reads TGCAGCGCCCGGGAGTGGGGGGACACAGATACGCAGTATTTT.